This TCR beta chain emerged from a study of human T cells and chemical hapten exposure. Germline CDR1 SGHRS, CDR2 YFSETQ. The CDR3 has 13 amino acids. Trimming removed 7 bases at V and 6 bases at J, with 16 bases between. In its sample, this clonotype was seen a few times. Total RNA came from unfractionated whole blood. Via MiXCR, TCRdb re-called the 5' RACE reads, giving one row per CDR3 protein. There are 81,000 or so distinct CDR3 sequences in the sample; about 7.7% occur only once, and 2% to 2.5% lies in the top ten. The V call is TRBV5-1, the J call TRBJ1-1; D is uncertain. This receptor was taken from a male donor in good health. The CDR3 DNA reads TGCGCCAGCGCTCAATCGTCCGGGGCTGAAGCTTTCTTT. It codes for CASAQSSGAEAFF.